This entry lists 15 T cell receptor beta chains sequenced from one sample in a study of shared clonotypes between healthy human individuals. Method: immunoSEQ multiplex PCR; TCRdb's copy keeps in-frame clones and lacks some. The sample carries 1.5 million to 2.5 million clones, about 95% recorded once. Only CD45RO-negative cells positively selected for CCR7 counted as naive CD8 cells, so terminally differentiated effector memory CD45RA+ cells were excluded. Material: naive CD8+ T cells sorted from blood. The receptor set was obtained from a man between 18 and 29 years old in good health.

V and J are TRBV6-1 and TRBJ2-7; unclear D gene. Trimming removed 5 bases from V and 3 bases from J, with 5 bases in between. The germline V gene has CDR1 MNHNS and CDR2 SASEGT. The CDR3 is made up of 11 amino acids. CDR3 nucleotide sequence: TGTGCCAGCAGTTACGTCTACGAGCAGTACTTC. Residues: CASSYVYEQYF.

This chain joins TRBV6-5 and TRBJ2-5; D perhaps matches TRBD1 (6 bases). The germline V gene has CDR1 MNHEY and CDR2 SVGAGI. The V end lost 3 bases, the J end lost 3 bases, and 14 bases lay between the germline ends. The CDR3 loop spans 15 amino acids. The CDR3 DNA reads TGTGCCAGCAGTTATGGGGAACAGGGAGAAGAGACCCAGTACTTC. This gives the protein CASSYGEQGEETQYF.

The rearrangement links TRBV7-9 to TRBJ1-5, with 10 bases lining up with TRBD1. V lost 1 base and J lost 3; bases outside the gene matches: 6. The CDR3 sequence is 17 residues long. CDR1 is SEHNR, CDR2 FQNEAQ, per germline (reference sequence). CDR3: CASSLVTGGSINQPQHF. CDR3 in DNA: TGTGCCAGCAGCTTAGTGACAGGGGGCAGCATCAATCAGCCCCAGCATTTT. The full variable domain, in which reference TRBV7-9 and TRBJ1-5 provide the parts outside the CDR3, is DTGVSQNPRHKITKRGQNVTFRCDPISEHNRLYWYRQTLGQGPEFLTYFQNEAQLEKSRLLSDRFSAERPKGSFSTLEIQRTEQGDSAMYLCASSLVTGGSINQPQHFGDGTRLSIL.

This clone was recorded once. The chain is built from TRBV30 and TRBJ2-7; D is perhaps TRBD1 (5 bases). Germline V gives CDR1 GTSNPN, CDR2 SVGIG (reference sequence). Between the trimmed V and J ends, which lost 0 bases and 4 bases, there was a span of 10 bases. CDR3 length equals 13 residues. The CDR3 nucleotides read TGTGCCTGGAGTGTGGGGTCAGGGTACGAGCAGTACTTC. Translating gives CAWSVGSGYEQYF.

V is TRBV6-5 and J is TRBJ2-7, with D perhaps TRBD2 (6 bases). Trimming removed 0 bases at V and 5 bases at J, with 14 bases between. This CDR3 has 15 residues. Per germline, CDR1 MNHEY and CDR2 SVGAGI. CDR3 coding DNA: TGTGCCAGCAGTTACTCGAGGCAGCCGGGGGACGAGCAGTACTTC. It translates to CASSYSRQPGDEQYF.

As to this clone: At the DNA level, this CDR3 is encoded by other sequences in the same sample as well. The V call is TRBV9, the J call TRBJ2-7, with 7 positions matching TRBD2. CDR1 is SGDLS and CDR2 is YYNGEE in the germline V gene. V shed 0 bases and J 6 bases; nucleotides not matched to a gene: 6. CDR3 length equals 14 residues. The CDR3 DNA follows: TGTGCCAGCAGCGTAGGGGCGGGAGTCTCCGAGCAGTACTTC. This gives the protein CASSVGAGVSEQYF.

The V and J genes are TRBV2 and TRBJ2-5; D is possibly TRBD2 (6 bases). Germline loops: CDR1 SNHLY, CDR2 FYNNEI. CDR3 length: 15 amino acids. Trimming took 2 bases from V and 2 from J, leaving 12 bases between them. CDR3 in DNA: TGTGCCAGCAGTGAAACAGCGGGCCTGCAAGAGACCCAGTACTTC. Translated: CASSETAGLQETQYF. Based on the CDR3 plus reference TRBV2 and TRBJ2-5, the full variable domain is EPEVTQTPSHQVTQMGQEVILRCVPISNHLYFYWYRQILGQKVEFLVSFYNNEISEKSEIFDDQFSVERPDGSNFTLKIRSTKLEDSAMYFCASSETAGLQETQYFGPGTRLLVL.

In DNA, the CDR3 is TGTGCCAGCAGCCCGGGAACCTACGAGCAGTACTTC. It is translated as CASSPGTYEQYF. The rearrangement uses TRBV4-2 and TRBJ2-7; TRBD2 might be the D (5 bases). V was cut by 4 bases and J by 2 bases, with 6 bases left in between. The germline CDR1 and CDR2 sequences are LGHNA and YNFKEQ. The CDR3 has 12 amino acids.

The genes are TRBV9 and TRBJ2-7, with 7 bases matching TRBD1. V lost 3 bases and J lost 3; bases outside the gene matches: 9. The CDR3 sequence is 15 residues long. In germline, CDR1 is SGDLS, CDR2 YYNGEE. DNA for the CDR3: TGTGCCAGCAGCGAGGGGGCAGGGCAGGGCTACGAGCAGTACTTC. Encoded protein: CASSEGAGQGYEQYF.

The V gene is TRBV5-6, the J gene TRBJ1-1; D perhaps matches TRBD1 (5 bases). The CDR3 covers 15 residues. The germline gives CDR1 SGHDT, CDR2 YYEEEE. V lost 5 bases and J lost 5, with 19 bases in between. The CDR3 loop reads CASSFLNSGLTEAFF. CDR3 in DNA: TGTGCCAGCAGTTTTTTAAATTCAGGGTTAACTGAAGCTTTCTTT. Looking up the rest from reference TRBV5-6 and TRBJ1-1 gives the full variable domain: DAGVTQSPTHLIKTRGQQVTLRCSPKSGHDTVSWYQQALGQGPQFIFQYYEEEERQRGNFPDRFSGHQFPNYSSELNVNALLLGDSALYLCASSFLNSGLTEAFFGQGTRLTVV.

The CDR3 reads CASSDRTHYEQYF. The DNA of the CDR3 is TGTGCCAGCAGCGACCGGACCCACTACGAGCAGTACTTC. The gene calls are TRBV5-4 and TRBJ2-7; D unresolved. V was trimmed by 4 bases and J by 3 bases, leaving 11 bases between them. This CDR3 has 13 residues. The germline gives CDR1 SGHNT, CDR2 YYREEE (reference sequence).

The chain recombines TRBV28 with TRBJ1-2; D call uncertain. CDR1 is MDHEN, CDR2 SYDVKM, per germline. CDR3 length: 14 amino acids. With 8 bases removed from V and 6 bases from J, the gap between germline ends came to 19 bases. CDR3 sequence: CASAEAGNGNGYTF. CDR3 DNA sequence: TGTGCCAGCGCAGAAGCCGGAAATGGGAATGGCTACACCTTC.

This chain connects TRBV28 to TRBJ2-3; TRBD1 aligns across 7 bases. The V and J ends lost 2 bases and 1 base, in that order; junction bases with no gene match: 6. Germline V CDR1 and CDR2: MDHEN, SYDVKM. CDR3 length: 16 amino acids. CDR3 DNA sequence: TGTGCCAGCAGTTTACGACAGGGTTTCGGCACAGATACGCAGTATTTT. Its translation is CASSLRQGFGTDTQYF.

The gene calls are TRBV15 and TRBJ1-2, with 7 bases matching TRBD1. Germline trimming cut 1 base from V and 7 bases from J; bases unmatched to any gene: 9. The CDR3 runs to 15 residues. Germline loops: CDR1 LNHNV, CDR2 YYDKDF (reference sequence). The CDR3 protein is CATSRVDRDWSGYTF. In nucleotides, the CDR3 is TGTGCCACCAGCAGAGTTGACAGGGATTGGAGTGGCTACACCTTC.

The chain joins TRBV2 to TRBJ1-5; no clear D. Germline loops: CDR1 SNHLY, CDR2 FYNNEI. This CDR3 is built from 15 residues. V lost 6 bases, J lost 6 bases, and 18 bases lay in between. CDR3 amino acids: CASSPLAPLAQPQHF. The CDR3 bases are TGTGCCAGCAGCCCACTGGCCCCCCTGGCTCAGCCCCAGCATTTT.